The TCR beta chain described here comes from a study of T cells in Graves' hyperthyroidism and ophthalmopathy. The study included ophthalmopathy patients with Clinical Activity Score at least 3, NOSPECS grade at least 4 and duration under 3 months. PBMCs came from about 10 ml fresh peripheral blood. The table lists this clonotype with many counts. RNA transcripts gave rise to amplified TCR beta CDR3 regions. HTBI primers were used for first-round RT-PCR of the TCR CDR3. One entry per CDR3 protein, called by TCRdb with MiXCR from the multiplex PCR reads. The sample carries about 600,000 distinct CDR3 sequences, more than 15% recorded once. V lost 4 bases, J lost 5 bases, and 11 bases lay in between. CDR3 size: 13 residues. Germline CDR1 reads SGHTA; CDR2 reads FQGNSA.

The chain has TRBV7-2 and TRBJ1-1; D perhaps matches TRBD1 (6 bases). The TCR sequence derives from a woman between 40 and 50 years old with Graves' ophthalmopathy. Input material: blood. The CDR3 region has the DNA TGTGCCAGCAGCTCGGGACAATTAACTGAAGCTTTCTTT. This gives the protein CASSSGQLTEAFF.